A selection of T cell receptor beta chains follows, all from one sample in a study of cytotoxic CD8 clonotypes in ibrutinib-treated CLL. Data came from immunoSEQ multiplex PCR; TCRdb stores just in-frame clones and leaves some out. The sample contains 200,000 to 250,000 clones, roughly three quarters of which appear only once. The source material was PBMCs, sampled after 12 months of ibrutinib treatment. All receptors derive from a human donor with chronic lymphocytic leukemia. The CDR3 runs from the conserved cysteine through the conserved F or W. Fields, in order: D gene, clone size, J gene, V gene, CDR3 DNA, CDR3 protein. A D gene is named only where the DNA matches it firmly. The size of a clone is reported for some rows only, either as once, few or many, or as a class for expanded clones.

TRBD1,.,TRBJ1-4,TRBV6-5,TGTGCCACGACAGGGGCTAATGAAAAACTGTTTTTT,CATTGANEKLFF
.,.,TRBJ1-2,TRBV5-1,TGCGCCAGCAGCCGAGCCGATAGATATGGCTACACCTTC,CASSRADRYGYTF
.,.,TRBJ1-4,TRBV9,TGTGCCAGCAGCGTAAGTATAATGGACAGCAAGAATGAAAAACTGTTTTTT,CASSVSIMDSKNEKLFF
TRBD2,.,TRBJ2-2,TRBV7-2,TGTGCCAGCAGCGATAGCGGGATACCGACCGGGGAGCTGTTTTTT,CASSDSGIPTGELFF
TRBD1,.,TRBJ1-5,TRBV30,TGTGCCTGGGACAGGGGAGATGTCAATCAGCCCCAGCATTTT,CAWDRGDVNQPQHF
.,.,TRBJ1-5,TRBV5-4,TGTGCCAGCAGCCAAATGGGTCACCTCAATCAGCCCCAGCATTTT,CASSQMGHLNQPQHF
.,.,TRBJ1-5,TRBV6-6,TGTGCCAGCAGTTCCTCGGGGGGCGGGAGGCAGCCCCAGCATTTT,CASSSSGGGRQPQHF
.,.,TRBJ2-5,TRBV28,TGTGCCAGCAGCCCCCGTCGGCAAGAGACCCAGTACTTC,CASSPRRQETQYF
.,.,TRBJ1-2,TRBV4-1,TGCGCCAGCAGCCAAGACAGGGGATACTATGGCTACACCTTC,CASSQDRGYYGYTF
TRBD2,.,TRBJ2-1,TRBV4-2,TGTGCCAGCAGCCAAGATAGAGGACTAGACTCCTACAATGAGCAGTTCTTC,CASSQDRGLDSYNEQFF
.,.,TRBJ1-2,TRBV6-1,TGTGCCAGCAGTGATTTCAGGGGTTTTGGCTACACCTTC,CASSDFRGFGYTF
TRBD2,once,TRBJ2-3,TRBV10-2,TGCGCCAGCAGTGAACCGCGGGGGGGTGCAGATACGCAGTATTTT,CASSEPRGGADTQYF
TRBD1,.,TRBJ2-7,TRBV4-3,TGCGCCAGCAGCCAAGTTGGACAGGGGGCCCGGTACGAGCAGTACTTC,CASSQVGQGARYEQYF
.,.,TRBJ1-1,TRBV30,TGTGCCTCTCGGGGGCCCACTGAAGCTTTCTTT,CASRGPTEAFF
TRBD1,.,TRBJ2-7,TRBV19,TGTGCCAGTAGACCCCGTAGACAGGGCTCCTACGAGCAGTACTTC,CASRPRRQGSYEQYF
.,few,TRBJ1-3,TRBV7-2,TGTGCCAGCAGCTTAAGTCCGCCGGGGACCTCTGGAAACACCATATATTTT,CASSLSPPGTSGNTIYF
TRBD2,.,TRBJ2-5,TRBV4-1,TGCGCCAGCAGCCAAGTTGGGCTAGCGGGAGGGAGAGAGACCCAGTACTTC,CASSQVGLAGGRETQYF
.,.,TRBJ2-5,TRBV5-1,TGCGCCAGCAGCTCGGGGCAGTACAAGGAGACCCAGTACTTC,CASSSGQYKETQYF
.,once,TRBJ1-6,TRBV4-1,TGCGCCAGCAGCCACTTGACAGCCGACGGGGTTTCACCCCTCCACTTT,CASSHLTADGVSPLHF
TRBD1,.,TRBJ1-5,TRBV4-2,TGTGCCAGCAGCCAACCAGACAGGGAAGGTCAGCCCCAGCATTTT,CASSQPDREGQPQHF
TRBD1,.,TRBJ1-1,TRBV19,TGTGCCAGTAGTAGGGACAGGGTGAACACTGAAGCTTTCTTT,CASSRDRVNTEAFF
.,.,TRBJ1-4,TRBV10-1,TGCGCCAGCAGTGAGAACGGGGGAAGGATTGAAAAACTGTTTTTT,CASSENGGRIEKLFF
.,.,TRBJ1-4,TRBV9,TGTGCCAGCAGCGTAGGCCATCGGGATAATGAAAAACTGTTTTTT,CASSVGHRDNEKLFF
.,.,TRBJ1-1,TRBV5-6,TGTGCCAGCAGCTTGCTCAGGGCTAGGGCTGAAGCTTTCTTT,CASSLLRARAEAFF
.,once,TRBJ2-4,TRBV6-1,TGTGCCAGCAGTGATCCGGGGCACGCCAAAAACATTCAGTACTTC,CASSDPGHAKNIQYF
TRBD1,.,TRBJ1-2,TRBV30,TGTGCCTGGAGGAATTACGGGACAGGAAACTATAGAGGCTACACCTTC,CAWRNYGTGNYRGYTF
.,.,TRBJ1-4,TRBV30,TGTGCCTGGAGTAGCCGGACGAGTGCAACTAATGAAAAACTGTTTTTT,CAWSSRTSATNEKLFF
TRBD1,.,TRBJ2-1,TRBV9,TGTGCCAGCAGCCCAGGAGGGACAGGGGCCCTTAGCTCCTACAATGAGCAGTTCTTC,CASSPGGTGALSSYNEQFF
.,.,TRBJ1-2,TRBV7-9,TGTGCCAGCAGCCCTCGTAGGGCGGCGCGGGGGACTGGCTACACCTTC,CASSPRRAARGTGYTF
.,few,TRBJ1-2,TRBV13,TGTGCCAGCAGCTTAGGCCGGGGCTACACCTTC,CASSLGRGYTF
.,.,TRBJ2-3,TRBV18,TGTGCCAGCTCACCTGAATGGATAGCGTCGAGCACAGATACGCAGTATTTT,CASSPEWIASSTDTQYF
.,.,TRBJ2-1,TRBV6-5,TGTGCCAGCAAGGCCAGCCCTGGCTCCTACAATGAGCAGTTCTTC,CASKASPGSYNEQFF
.,.,TRBJ2-3,TRBV7-2,TGTGCCAGCAGCCCGGACTACCTTAGCACAGATACGCAGTATTTT,CASSPDYLSTDTQYF
.,.,TRBJ2-2,TRBV28,TGTGCCAGCAGTCACCCCACCGGGTCCACCGGGGAGCTGTTTTTT,CASSHPTGSTGELFF
.,few,TRBJ2-3,TRBV6-5,TGTGCCAGCTGTGGGGGGACGAAAACAGATACGCAGTATTTT,CASCGGTKTDTQYF
.,.,TRBJ1-1,TRBV5-5,TGTGCCAGCAGTCTTCGATGGGGGAACACTGAAGCTTTCTTT,CASSLRWGNTEAFF
.,.,TRBJ2-1,TRBV6-6,TGTGCCAGCCTGGAGGCCGGCGCGAATGAGCAGTTCTTC,CASLEAGANEQFF
.,.,TRBJ2-6,TRBV7-2,TGTGCCAGCAGCTTAGGGGGCAGCAACGTCCTGACTTTC,CASSLGGSNVLTF
.,.,TRBJ1-4,TRBV23-1,TGCGCCAGCAGCCTCAGGGGAACTAATGAAAAACTGTTTTTT,CASSLRGTNEKLFF
TRBD2,.,TRBJ2-1,TRBV7-9,TGTGCCAGCAGCTCTAGACTAGCGGGGTACAATGAGCAGTTCTTC,CASSSRLAGYNEQFF
.,.,TRBJ2-2,TRBV30,TGTGCCGTTCTAGGGAAATTCGCGAACACCGGGGAGCTGTTTTTT,CAVLGKFANTGELFF
.,.,TRBJ1-1,TRBV18,TGTGCCAGCTCACCGGAGGTCATGAACACTGAAGCTTTCTTT,CASSPEVMNTEAFF
TRBD2,.,TRBJ2-5,TRBV11-2,TGTGCCAGCTCTCCTAGCGGCCAAGAGACCCAGTACTTC,CASSPSGQETQYF
TRBD1,.,TRBJ2-7,TRBV5-1,TGCGCCAGCAGCTCACGTTGGACAGGAGGACCCTACGAGCAGTACTTC,CASSSRWTGGPYEQYF
.,.,TRBJ2-7,TRBV19,TGTGCCACCGGCGGGGCACGGACTAACGAGCAGTACTTC,CATGGARTNEQYF
.,.,TRBJ1-3,TRBV16,TGTGCCAGCAGCGAAATGGCCGGGGGCGGAAACACCATATATTTT,CASSEMAGGGNTIYF
TRBD1,.,TRBJ1-2,TRBV7-3,TGTGCCAGCAGCCCCGAACCGGGACAGGGAAACTATGGCTACACCTTC,CASSPEPGQGNYGYTF
.,.,TRBJ2-5,TRBV29-1,TGCAGCGTTGAAGTCTTCGGGACAAGCCCCCAAGAGACCCAGTACTTC,CSVEVFGTSPQETQYF
.,once,TRBJ1-6,TRBV5-6,TGTGCCAGCAGCTTTAAGGGTAATTCACCCCTCCACTTT,CASSFKGNSPLHF
.,.,TRBJ1-4,TRBV2,TGTGCCAGCAGGGGGGGGTTTAATGAAAAACTGTTTTTT,CASRGGFNEKLFF
.,.,TRBJ2-7,TRBV29-1,TGCAGCGTTGAAGATCTTAACGGGCTGAACTACGAGCAGTACTTC,CSVEDLNGLNYEQYF
.,few,TRBJ2-6,TRBV28,TGTGCCAGCAGAAGGACAGAGTCCCACTCTGGGGCCAACGTCCTGACTTTC,CASRRTESHSGANVLTF